The 22 T cell receptor beta chains listed next were all sequenced from one sample in a study of OX40 agonist ivuxolimab in advanced cancers. Method: immunoSEQ multiplex PCR; TCRdb's copy keeps in-frame clones and lacks some. This table has tens of thousands of clones, 90% appearing once. The source material was CD4+ or CD8+ T cells sorted from blood, sampled in a trial of the OX40 agonist ivuxolimab. These receptors came from an adult with an advanced solid tumor such as melanoma, head and neck, liver or kidney cancer.

The rearrangement joins TRBV28 to TRBJ1-2; D not resolved. The CDR3 sequence is 14 residues long. Per the germline V gene, CDR1 is MDHEN and CDR2 is SYDVKM. Trimming removed 2 bases at V and 1 base at J, with 8 bases between. The CDR3 reads CASSLIRGNYGYTF. The CDR3 DNA reads as TGTGCCAGCAGTTTAATCCGGGGTAACTATGGCTACACCTTC.

CDR3 DNA sequence: TGTGCCTGGAGTGTTGGGCAGGGGGACTCCTACGAGCAGTACTTC. Its translation: CAWSVGQGDSYEQYF. The chain couples TRBV30 to TRBJ2-7; 7 bases are shared with TRBD1. The CDR3 length is 15 residues. Germline CDR1 and CDR2: GTSNPN and SVGIG (reference sequence). Unmatched junction bases numbered 5, after V lost 0 bases and J lost 0 bases.

This clone was picked up one time. The J gene is TRBJ2-2, the V gene TRBV5-4; maybe TRBD2 (6 bases). The V gene's germline CDR1 is SGHNT and CDR2 YYREEE (reference sequence). The CDR3 sequence is 15 residues long. Deletions cut 1 base from V and 2 bases from J, with 9 bases between. CDR3 loop: CASSLRGINTGELFF. CDR3 DNA sequence: TGTGCCAGCAGCTTGCGCGGGATCAACACCGGGGAGCTGTTTTTT.

The rearrangement uses TRBV5-1 and TRBJ2-3; TRBD1 matches at 7 bases. The V and J ends lost 3 bases and 2 bases, in that order; junction bases with no gene match: 3. CDR3 length: 14 residues. Germline loops: CDR1 SGHRS, CDR2 YFSETQ. The CDR3 nucleotides are TGCGCCAGCAGCTCGGACAGGTACACAGATACGCAGTATTTT. Translated, it gives CASSSDRYTDTQYF.

The CDR3 DNA is TGTGCCAGCAGCAGAGCCTACGAGCAGTACTTC. This sequence encodes CASSRAYEQYF. The genes are TRBV11-2 and TRBJ2-7; D is unclear. Germline-derived CDR1 and CDR2 are SGHAT and FQNNGV. The V and J ends lost 5 bases and 2 bases respectively, with 4 bases between them. The CDR3 has 11 residues.

The chain combines TRBV27 with TRBJ2-1; D unclear. V lost 0 bases, J lost 0 bases, and 9 bases lay in between. Germline CDR1 and CDR2: MNHEY and SMNVEV (reference sequence). The CDR3 extends over 16 amino acids. The CDR3 nucleotides are TGTGCCAGCAGTTTATCGTACGTAAGCTCCTACAATGAGCAGTTCTTC. Translation: CASSLSYVSSYNEQFF.

This sequence joins TRBV6-6 and TRBJ2-3; a weak D match, TRBD1 (6 bases). V was pared by 0 bases and J by 4 bases, with 14 bases between. The CDR3 is 16 amino acids. CDR1 is MNHNY and CDR2 is SVGAGI in the germline V gene (reference sequence). The DNA for the CDR3 is TGTGCCAGCAGTTACTCGAAGGTTGGGGGCCCAGATACGCAGTATTTT. Its translation is CASSYSKVGGPDTQYF.

V and J are TRBV5-5 and TRBJ2-7; 7 bases align to TRBD1. V shed 4 bases and J 0 bases; nucleotides not matched to a gene: 7. Germline values: CDR1 SGHKS, CDR2 YYEKEE (reference sequence). The CDR3 has 15 amino acids. The CDR3 loop reads CASSTGQLTSYEQYF. CDR3 DNA: TGTGCCAGCAGCACGGGACAGCTGACCTCCTACGAGCAGTACTTC.

The J gene is TRBJ1-1, the V gene TRBV28; TRBD1 is a possible D gene (5 bases). Germline V CDR1 and CDR2: MDHEN, SYDVKM. V was pared by 11 bases and J by 5 bases, with 18 bases between. The CDR3 runs 13 residues. The CDR3 here is CAGKGLWGTEAFF. The CDR3 DNA follows: TGTGCCGGAAAGGGGCTCTGGGGAACTGAAGCTTTCTTT.

This clone was seen only once. The gene calls are TRBV23-1 and TRBJ2-3; D is tentatively TRBD1 or TRBD2 (5 bases each). TRBV23-1 is filed as an ORF, its function uncertain. The CDR3 is 17 residues long. Trimming shortened V by 4 bases and J by 2 bases, and 19 bases separated the two germline ends. CDR3 amino acids: CASSLRDRPIPTDTQYF. CDR3 sequence (DNA): TGCGCCAGCAGTCTAAGGGACCGACCGATCCCCACAGATACGCAGTATTTT.

V gene TRBV4-2 combines with J gene TRBJ2-5; TRBD2 matches at 7 bases. With V trimmed by 5 bases and J by 4 bases, 7 bases remained unmatched. Germline lookup yields CDR1 LGHNA and CDR2 YNFKEQ. CDR3 length: 14 amino acids. CDR3 sequence: CASSDTSVSETQYF. The CDR3 DNA reads as TGTGCCAGCAGCGATACTAGCGTCTCAGAGACCCAGTACTTC.

CDR3 sequence: CASSSDGTRNEQYF. The CDR3 DNA follows: TGCGCCAGCAGCTCAGATGGGACTAGGAACGAGCAGTACTTC. The gene calls are TRBV5-1 and TRBJ2-7, with TRBD2 matching over 8 bases. The CDR3 has 14 amino acids. Germline V gene lookup returns CDR1 SGHRS and CDR2 YFSETQ. Germline trimming cut 3 bases from V and 5 bases from J; bases unmatched to any gene: 7.

This clone was seen more than once but under ten times. The J gene is TRBJ1-1, the V gene TRBV4-3; maybe TRBD1 (5 bases). Trimming pared 0 bases from V and 10 bases from J, leaving 24 bases between. This CDR3 is built from 17 residues. The germline gives CDR1 LGHNA, CDR2 YSLEER. CDR3 amino acids: CASSQDFILNRQGRAFF. The CDR3 nucleotides are TGCGCCAGCAGCCAAGATTTCATCTTAAACCGGCAGGGTCGAGCTTTCTTT.

J is TRBJ1-1 and V is TRBV7-9; the D gene is possibly TRBD1 (5 bases). The CDR3 has 17 amino acids. V was clipped by 5 bases and J by 3 bases, with 22 bases between them. Germline V gene data show CDR1 as SEHNR and CDR2 as FQNEAQ (reference sequence). The chain's CDR3 is CASSPPPRLGVDTEAFF. The DNA of the CDR3 is TGTGCCAGCAGCCCACCCCCCCGGCTAGGGGTGGACACTGAAGCTTTCTTT.

This clone came up a few times. This chain links TRBV30 with TRBJ1-1, with 7 positions matching TRBD1. The CDR3 contains 16 residues. Germline lookup yields CDR1 GTSNPN and CDR2 SVGIG (reference sequence). V trimming: 3 bases; J trimming: 1 base; junction bases outside the gene matches: 11. The CDR3 sequence is CAWRFKGAEWNTEAFF. The CDR3 coding sequence is TGTGCCTGGAGATTTAAGGGGGCGGAGTGGAACACTGAAGCTTTCTTT.

A single count supports this clone. The chain has TRBV27 and TRBJ2-1; D might be TRBD1 (7 bases). The CDR3 consists of 15 residues. Trimming left V 4 bases short and J 10 bases short, with 20 bases between. Germline CDR1 MNHEY, CDR2 SMNVEV (reference sequence). As DNA, the CDR3 is TGTGCCAGCAGTTCATATAGGACCAGGGGGGAGGAGCAGTTCTTC. This codes for CASSSYRTRGEEQFF.

The chain combines TRBV7-2 with TRBJ1-1, with a possible D match to TRBD1 (6 bases). The CDR3 sequence is 15 residues long. Germline CDR1 and CDR2: SGHTA and FQGNSA. V was clipped by 1 base and J by 4 bases, with 13 bases between them. CDR3 sequence: CASSLGSGGGTEAFF. The CDR3 DNA reads TGTGCCAGCAGCTTAGGTTCGGGGGGCGGCACTGAAGCTTTCTTT.

V usage is TRBV5-4 and J usage is TRBJ2-7; TRBD1 might be the D (7 bases). Trimming shortened V by 0 bases and J by 6 bases, and 22 bases separated the two germline ends. Germline-derived CDR1 and CDR2 are SGHNT and YYREEE (reference sequence). The CDR3 totals 17 residues. The DNA for the CDR3 is TGTGCCAGCAGCTTGGGACAGGGAGGAAGCTCGACTATCGAGCAGTACTTC. Its translation: CASSLGQGGSSTIEQYF.

The chain links TRBV7-8 to TRBJ1-1; 7 nucleotides align to TRBD1. The CDR3 length is 14 residues. V gave up 4 bases and J gave up 5 bases; unmatched junction bases: 7. Germline-derived CDR1 and CDR2 are SGHVS and FQNEAQ. The CDR3 sequence is CASSWTGYWTEAFF. CDR3 nucleotides: TGTGCCAGCAGCTGGACAGGTTATTGGACTGAAGCTTTCTTT.

CDR3 region: CASSKAVGTGELFF. The CDR3 DNA follows: TGTGCCAGTAGCAAAGCAGTGGGGACCGGGGAGCTGTTTTTT. V is TRBV19 and J is TRBJ2-2; no firm D call. The CDR3 sequence is 14 residues long. Germline assignment: CDR1 LNHDA and CDR2 SQIVND (reference sequence). Trimming took off 6 bases at V and 5 bases at J, with 13 bases between the two ends. Supplemented by reference TRBV19 and TRBJ2-2, the full variable domain reads DGGITQSPKYLFRKEGQNVTLSCEQNLNHDAMYWYRQDPGQGLRLIYYSQIVNDFQKGDIAEGYSVSREKKESFPLTVTSAQKNPTAFYLCASSKAVGTGELFFGEGSRLTVL.

The chain joins TRBV18 to TRBJ1-1, with TRBD1 matching over 8 bases. V shed 5 bases and J 3 bases; nucleotides not matched to a gene: 11. Germline V gene sequence: CDR1 KGHSH, CDR2 LQKENI. The CDR3 contains 16 residues. CDR3 amino acids: CASSSLPGGWDTEAFF. In nucleotides, the CDR3 is TGTGCCAGCTCATCCCTCCCAGGGGGCTGGGACACTGAAGCTTTCTTT.

The V call is TRBV27, the J call TRBJ2-2; 7 bases agree with TRBD2. Germline assignment: CDR1 MNHEY and CDR2 SMNVEV (reference sequence). The V gene end was trimmed by 1 base and the J gene end by 5 bases; junction bases not matched to a gene: 1. The CDR3 is 14 amino acids. The CDR3 bases are TGTGCCAGCAGTTTATGGGGGGGGACCGGGGAGCTGTTTTTT. Protein product: CASSLWGGTGELFF.